These 9 T cell receptor beta chains originate from one sample sequenced in a study of post-analysis software for immune sequencing data (dated by TCRdb to between 2014 and 2016). The antigens of these receptors remain unknown. Broader findings and caveats from the paper: Four to six TRBV segments, including TRBV5-6, TRBV5-1 and TRBV20-1, were significantly more frequent in patients than controls.

The library was made by PCR. The reads were generated on an Illumina HiSeq 2500. Unique molecular identifiers were incorporated into TCR beta cDNA libraries to reduce PCR and sequencing biases. TCRdb cleaned the public reads at Q25 with fastp, built clones with MiXCR and kept in-frame beta chains. Rows are combined by CDR3 protein, so each entry shows the most common genes and DNA. For this sample the table gives about 400,000 distinct CDR3 sequences, of which around 33% were detected only once. In total, the top ten clones hold around an eighth of the sample. Sequencing was done on a sample of blood. The source of these receptors is a girl aged 10-17 years with multiple sclerosis.

This clonotype was recorded a few times. The chain has TRBV12-3 or TRBV12-4 and TRBJ1-2; D is undetermined. This CDR3 has 13 residues. V was clipped by 3 bases and J by 5 bases, with 10 bases between them. CDR3 coding DNA: TGTGCCAGCAGTTTTTCCGGGGTATATGGCTACACCTTC. It translates to CASSFSGVYGYTF.

The chain is built from TRBV6-1 and TRBJ2-7, with 9 bases fitting TRBD1. V dropped 2 bases and J dropped 2; count of bases not matched to a gene: 4. CDR1 and CDR2 from the germline V gene are MNHNS and SASEGT. CDR3 size: 15 residues. Here the CDR3 reads CASSERDRATYEQYF. CDR3 DNA: TGTGCCAGCAGTGAACGGGACAGGGCAACCTACGAGCAGTACTTC.

This rearrangement joins TRBV6-4 to TRBJ2-3; no clear D gene. Looked up from germline, CDR1 is MRHNA and CDR2 is SNTAGT. This CDR3 has 17 residues. Trimming took off 0 bases at V and 0 bases at J, with 13 bases between the two ends. In DNA form, the CDR3 reads TGTGCCAGCAGTGACTCGAAGGCCACCAAAAGCACAGATACGCAGTATTTT. The encoded protein is CASSDSKATKSTDTQYF.

The chain employs TRBV11-2 and TRBJ1-1; no reliable D call. The CDR3 consists of 15 residues. V lost 5 bases, J lost 1 base, and 14 bases lay in between. The germline V gene encodes CDR1 SGHAT and CDR2 FQNNGV. CDR3 nucleotide sequence: TGTGCCAGCAGCCGCATAGCTCTCTCGAACACTGAAGCTTTCTTT. This translates into CASSRIALSNTEAFF.

The chain's CDR3 is CASSLAQRGITGELFF. CDR3 bases: TGTGCCAGCAGCTTAGCCCAGCGGGGGATCACCGGGGAGCTGTTTTTT. V gene TRBV7-8 combines with J gene TRBJ2-2; 8 bases match TRBD2. CDR1 is SGHVS and CDR2 is FQNEAQ in the germline V gene. The CDR3 runs 16 residues. Trimming removed 0 bases from V and 4 bases from J; junction bases left unmatched: 4. Supplemented by reference TRBV7-8 and TRBJ2-2, the full variable domain reads GAGVSQSPRYKVAKRGQDVALRCDPISGHVSLFWYQQALGQGPEFLTYFQNEAQLDKSGLPSDRFFAERPEGSVSTLKIQRTQQEDSAVYLCASSLAQRGITGELFFGEGSRLTVL.

J is TRBJ2-1 and V is TRBV20-1; no firm D call. Trimming removed 6 bases at V and 6 bases at J, with 15 bases between. The germline V gene encodes CDR1 DFQATT and CDR2 SNEGSKA (reference sequence). CDR3 length: 13 amino acids. The CDR3 loop is CSARALVSNEQFF. The CDR3 nucleotides read TGCAGTGCCCGGGCCTTAGTCTCCAATGAGCAGTTCTTC.

The chain couples TRBV5-5 to TRBJ1-2; D is unresolved. Trimming cost V 0 bases and J 0 bases, with 12 bases left between them. The CDR3 runs to 16 residues. Germline lookup yields CDR1 SGHKS and CDR2 YYEKEE (reference sequence). CDR3 coding DNA: TGTGCCAGCAGCTTGGCAGGAACTGCCTCTAACTATGGCTACACCTTC. Protein product: CASSLAGTASNYGYTF.

In this sample, this clonotype turned up a few times. V usage is TRBV2 and J usage is TRBJ2-1; TRBD2 matches 13 bases. The ends lost 5 bases at V and 7 bases at J; junction bases unmatched: 11. In germline, CDR1 is SNHLY, CDR2 FYNNEI. CDR3 size: 17 residues. This CDR3 reads CASSPYSTSGGLNEQFF. DNA of the CDR3: TGTGCCAGCAGTCCTTACTCGACTAGCGGGGGGTTAAATGAGCAGTTCTTC.

This clonotype was seen many times. The chain uses TRBV5-6 and TRBJ1-1; 8 bases are a match to TRBD1. Germline trimming cut 4 bases from V and 11 bases from J; bases unmatched to any gene: 10. The CDR3 extends over 13 amino acids. Germline V CDR1 and CDR2: SGHDT, YYEEEE. CDR3 sequence: CASSRFGQGWAFF. The CDR3 region has the DNA TGTGCCAGCAGCCGATTTGGACAGGGATGGGCTTTCTTT.